This TCR beta chain was obtained from a study of beta chain features in type 1 diabetes. Only a few counts were recorded for this clone. Its antigen is not known. Sorting of CD4+ naive, central memory, regulatory and stem cell-like memory cells was performed via CD45RO/CCR7/CD25/CD127/CD95/CD27. V lost 6 bases, J lost 3 bases, and 7 bases stayed unmatched. The CDR3 consists of 15 residues. CDR1 is LNHDA, CDR2 SQIVND, per germline (reference sequence). Points from the study as a whole: In every one of the four CD4+ subsets, TCRB CDR3s were moderately but significantly shorter in Type 1 diabetes patients. PCR might favor shorter templates, but any such skew would affect patients and controls equally.

The authors reverse transcribed all of the isolated RNA, so sequencing captured expressed TCRB transcripts. Here immunoSEQ multiplex PCR was the method, and the copy in TCRdb shows in-frame clones only, minus some. The table has 300,000 to 450,000 clones, about 12% seen once. This receptor was taken from a woman aged 18-30 years with type 1 diabetes. This rearrangement joins TRBV19 to TRBJ2-1, with 8 bases matching TRBD2. Sequencing was performed on naive CD4+ T cells from blood. CDR3 sequence (DNA): TGTGCCAGTAGCCTCTCGGGAGGGAGCTACAATGAGCAGTTCTTC. Translation gives CASSLSGGSYNEQFF.